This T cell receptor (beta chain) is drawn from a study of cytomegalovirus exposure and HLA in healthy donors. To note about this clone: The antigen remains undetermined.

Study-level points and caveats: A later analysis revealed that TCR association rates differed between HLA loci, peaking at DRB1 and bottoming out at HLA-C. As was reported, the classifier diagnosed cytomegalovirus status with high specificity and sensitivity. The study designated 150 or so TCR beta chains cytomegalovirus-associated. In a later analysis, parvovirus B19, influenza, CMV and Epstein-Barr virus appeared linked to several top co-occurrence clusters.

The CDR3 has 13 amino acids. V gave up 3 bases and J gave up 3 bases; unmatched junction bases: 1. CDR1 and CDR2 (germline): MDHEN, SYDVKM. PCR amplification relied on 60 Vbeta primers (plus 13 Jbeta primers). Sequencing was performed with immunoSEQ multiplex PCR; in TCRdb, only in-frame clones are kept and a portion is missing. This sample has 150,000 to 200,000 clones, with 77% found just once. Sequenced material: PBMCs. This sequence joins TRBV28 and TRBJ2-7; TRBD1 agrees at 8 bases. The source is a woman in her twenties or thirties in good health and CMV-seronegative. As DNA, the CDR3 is TGTGCCAGCAGTTTCGACAGGGGCTACGAGCAGTACTTC. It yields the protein CASSFDRGYEQYF.